The rows below give T cell receptor beta chains drawn from one sample of a study of resident and recirculating memory T cells in vitiligo. Clones were sequenced by immunoSEQ multiplex PCR, and TCRdb holds only the in-frame ones, with some missing. The data show around 120 clones, with 90% seen just once and roughly 18% held by the top ten. The sequenced material came from non-lesional skin. The receptors shown here come from a male donor with vitiligo. CDR3s include the opening cysteine and the closing phenylalanine or tryptophan. A D gene is named only where the DNA matches it firmly. The size of a clone is reported for some rows only, either as once, few or many, or as a class for expanded clones.

D gene	clone size	V gene	J gene	CDR3 protein	CDR3 DNA
.	.	TRBV21-1	TRBJ1-3	CASSTTRGHGNTIYF	TGTGCCAGCAGCACAACCAGGGGGCATGGAAACACCATATATTTT
.	.	TRBV7-3	TRBJ2-1	CASGLGGASYNEQFF	TGTGCCAGCGGCTTAGGGGGGGCCTCCTACAATGAGCAGTTCTTC
.	.	TRBV4-1	TRBJ1-1	CASSQGRIGGNTEAFF	TGCGCCAGCAGCCAAGGGCGGATCGGGGGGAACACTGAAGCTTTCTTT
TRBD2	once	TRBV6-1	TRBJ2-1	CASSDLAGGYNEQFF	TGTGCCAGCAGTGATCTAGCGGGGGGGTACAATGAGCAGTTCTTC
TRBD2	.	TRBV5-6	TRBJ2-3	CASSLEVGRGADTQYF	TGTGCCAGCAGCTTGGAGGTGGGGCGGGGGGCTGATACGCAGTATTTT
.	.	TRBV25-1	TRBJ1-1	CASSDGGMDTEAFF	TGTGCCAGCAGTGACGGGGGAATGGACACTGAAGCTTTCTTT
TRBD1	.	TRBV6-6	TRBJ2-7	CATLDRASYEQYF	TGTGCCACTCTTGACAGGGCATCCTACGAGCAGTACTTC
.	.	TRBV4-3	TRBJ1-1	CASRGGGTAHGNTEAFF	TGCGCCAGCAGGGGGGGAGGGACGGCACACGGGAACACTGAAGCTTTCTTT
TRBD1	.	TRBV7-3	TRBJ1-3	CASSADRGDTIYF	TGTGCCAGCAGCGCTGACAGGGGAGACACCATATATTTT
.	.	TRBV9	TRBJ2-1	CASSVGIRRAPSYNEQFF	TGTGCCAGCAGCGTAGGAATCCGCAGGGCACCCTCCTACAATGAGCAGTTCTTC
TRBD1	.	TRBV9	TRBJ1-2	CASSARGGQGCLEYGYTF	TGTGCCAGCAGCGCACGGGGGGGACAGGGATGTTTAGAGTATGGCTACACCTTC
TRBD2	.	TRBV4-3	TRBJ2-1	CASSRALAGGGNNEQFF	TGCGCCAGCAGCCGGGCCCTAGCGGGGGGGGGTAACAATGAGCAGTTCTTC
TRBD2	.	TRBV11-2	TRBJ2-7	CASSLGGRLARHEQYF	TGTGCCAGCAGCTTAGGTGGACGACTAGCTCGCCACGAGCAGTACTTC
TRBD2	.	TRBV6-4	TRBJ2-3	CASSASGGTDTQYF	TGTGCCAGCAGTGCTAGCGGGGGCACAGATACGCAGTATTTT
.	.	TRBV14	TRBJ2-5	CASSQGGAPETQYF	TGTGCCAGCAGCCAAGGGGGAGCTCCAGAGACCCAGTACTTC
.	.	TRBV7-3	TRBJ2-1	CASSLGGASYNEQFF	TGTGCCAGCAGCTTAGGGGGGGCCTCCTACAATGAGCAGTTCTTC
.	.	TRBV7-3	TRBJ2-1	CASSLSQGLNEQFF	TGTGCCAGCAGCTTAAGCCAGGGGCTCAATGAGCAGTTCTTC
.	.	TRBV6-5	TRBJ2-3	CASRQMDTQYF	TGTGCCAGCAGACAGATGGATACGCAGTATTTT
.	.	TRBV18	TRBJ2-7	CASSPWVGELNEQYF	TGTGCCAGCTCACCGTGGGTCGGGGAGTTGAACGAGCAGTACTTC
TRBD2	.	TRBV5-1	TRBJ2-2	CASSITSGRTGELFF	TGCGCCAGCAGCATCACTAGCGGGAGGACCGGGGAGCTGTTTTTT
TRBD2	.	TRBV6-4	TRBJ2-1	CASSQLAGDYNEQFF	TGTGCCAGCAGTCAACTAGCGGGGGATTACAATGAGCAGTTCTTC
.	.	TRBV2	TRBJ2-2	CASEVANTGELFF	TGTGCCAGCGAGGTGGCGAACACCGGGGAGCTGTTTTTT
TRBD2	.	TRBV27	TRBJ2-5	CASSPAGGHEQYF	TGTGCCAGCAGCCCTGCGGGAGGCCATGAGCAGTACTTC
.	.	TRBV6-4	TRBJ1-1	CASSDAGNTEAFF	TGTGCCAGCAGTGACGCCGGGAACACTGAAGCTTTCTTT
TRBD1	.	TRBV7-6	TRBJ1-5	CASSPETGGVLNQPQHF	TGTGCCAGCAGCCCCGAGACAGGGGGGGTGTTAAATCAGCCCCAGCATTTT
.	.	TRBV14	TRBJ2-7	CASSRLVAEQYF	TGTGCCAGCAGCCGACTAGTAGCCGAGCAGTACTTC
TRBD2	.	TRBV5-1	TRBJ2-3	CASSLTGTSGTDTQYF	TGCGCCAGCAGCTTGACCGGGACTAGCGGCACAGATACGCAGTATTTT
TRBD1	.	TRBV5-6	TRBJ2-7	CASSFLRQGTSYEQYF	TGTGCCAGCAGCTTCCTTAGACAGGGGACCTCCTACGAGCAGTACTTC
TRBD1	.	TRBV5-1	TRBJ1-3	CASSLDRQGALRPSENTIYF	TGCGCCAGCAGCCTTGACCGTCAGGGGGCTTTGCGTCCCTCTGAAAACACCATATATTTT
.	.	TRBV30	TRBJ2-2	CAWRASGEGGELFF	TGTGCCTGGAGGGCCTCAGGGGAAGGCGGGGAGCTGTTTTTT
.	.	TRBV4-2	TRBJ1-6	CASSQDLDGTLLHF	TGTGCCAGCAGCCAAGATCTGGACGGGACACTCCTCCACTTT
TRBD1	.	TRBV14	TRBJ1-1	CASSQPQGGGGAEAFF	TGTGCCAGCAGCCAACCCCAGGGGGGAGGAGGGGCTGAAGCTTTCTTT
TRBD2	.	TRBV7-2	TRBJ2-7	CASSSMGGNWNEQYF	TGTGCCAGCAGCTCTATGGGGGGGAACTGGAACGAGCAGTACTTC
TRBD2	.	TRBV7-2	TRBJ2-5	CASSSQGLAGGSLKETQYF	TGTGCCAGCAGCTCCCAGGGGCTAGCGGGGGGGAGTCTTAAGGAGACCCAGTACTTC
.	.	TRBV6-5	TRBJ2-3	CASSSTLAAGTDTQYF	TGTGCCAGCAGTTCAACTCTAGCCGCTGGCACAGATACGCAGTATTTT
.	.	TRBV7-8	TRBJ1-5	CASSRPGGRDQPQHF	TGTGCCAGCAGCCGGCCGGGGGGGAGAGATCAGCCCCAGCATTTT
TRBD2	.	TRBV11-2	TRBJ2-3	CASSQSPGGSDTQYF	TGTGCCAGCAGCCAGAGCCCGGGGGGATCAGATACGCAGTATTTT